The 23 T cell receptor beta chains below were found in one sample sequenced in a study of a mutant IDH1 vaccine in newly diagnosed glioma listed by TCRdb under 2021. Reading the label with the study, this specimen's time point is: week 11, during vaccination. Each vaccine dose, consisting of 300 ug of a 20-mer mutant IDH1 peptide in Montanide, was administered subcutaneously with topical imiquimod. The library came from the immunoSEQ multiplex PCR assay. TCRdb provides this immuneACCESS table in a form limited to in-frame rearrangements. Some clones are lacking; in checked studies, under half of them reflect an unresolved V gene, and why the rest are absent is not known. The table for this sample lists just over 35,000 clones; 80% of them were counted only once. More than 12% of the sample is taken by the ten largest. These receptors' antigens are unknown. The source material was peripheral blood mononuclear cells (PBMCs), sampled from a glioma patient whose treatment included an IDH1 peptide vaccine. The source of these receptors is a woman between 25 and 40 years old with glioma. Some clones in this sample may be carry-over from other donors' samples.

The V gene is TRBV4-1, the J gene TRBJ2-2; D unresolved. This CDR3 is built from 14 residues. The V and J ends lost 3 bases and 5 bases respectively, with 10 bases between them. Germline V gene lookup returns CDR1 MGHRA and CDR2 YSYEKL. In DNA form, the CDR3 reads TGCGCCAGCAGCCATCCCGGGTGGACCGGGGAGCTGTTTTTT. It codes for CASSHPGWTGELFF.

V gene TRBV9 combines with J gene TRBJ2-1, with a possible D match to TRBD2 (5 bases). Trimming stripped 4 bases from V and 0 bases from J, with 14 bases between. This CDR3 has 16 amino acids. Germline V gene data show CDR1 as SGDLS and CDR2 as YYNGEE. The CDR3 loop is CASSLMDGDSYNEQFF. The CDR3 DNA sequence: TGTGCCAGCAGCCTTATGGACGGGGACTCCTACAATGAGCAGTTCTTC.

The V call is TRBV11-2, the J call TRBJ2-7; tentatively, D is TRBD2 (6 bases). V shed 4 bases and J shed 1 base, with 20 bases lying between them. The V gene's germline CDR1 is SGHAT and CDR2 FQNNGV. The length of the CDR3 is 17 residues. In nucleotides, the CDR3 is TGTGCCAGCAGCTCGTCCTATAGCGGAGCGAGATCCTACGAGCAGTACTTC. Encoded protein: CASSSSYSGARSYEQYF.

V gene TRBV4-1 combines with J gene TRBJ1-1; D gene ambiguous. Germline CDR1 is MGHRA and CDR2 is YSYEKL. The ends were cut back, 0 bases at V and 0 bases at J, with 5 bases in the middle. This CDR3 region has 14 residues. CDR3 loop: CASSQDQLNTEAFF. The CDR3 DNA reads as TGCGCCAGCAGCCAAGATCAGTTGAACACTGAAGCTTTCTTT.

The V and J genes are TRBV10-2 and TRBJ2-3; D is unclear. Trimming removed 8 bases from V and 6 bases from J, with 6 bases in between. Germline-derived CDR1 and CDR2 are WSHSY and SAAADI. The length of the CDR3 is 10 residues. CDR3 DNA sequence: TGCGCCAGCCGTAGGGATACGCAGTATTTT. Translation gives CASRRDTQYF.

V gene TRBV27 combines with J gene TRBJ2-3, with D tentatively TRBD1 or TRBD2 (5 bases each). The CDR3 loop spans 17 amino acids. CDR1 and CDR2 from the germline V gene are MNHEY and SMNVEV (reference sequence). The V end was cut by 4 bases, the J end by 6 bases, with 23 bases between. This chain's CDR3 is CASSSNPYNPWGDTQYF. In DNA form, the CDR3 reads TGTGCCAGCAGTTCAAACCCGTATAATCCCTGGGGGGATACGCAGTATTTT.

This rearrangement joins TRBV28 to TRBJ2-1; TRBD2 agrees at 8 bases. This CDR3 has 16 residues. From germline, CDR1 is MDHEN and CDR2 SYDVKM. V was pared by 6 bases and J by 4 bases, with 11 bases of the junction left unmatched. This CDR3 reads CASSAPLAGRYNEQFF. For the CDR3, the DNA is TGTGCCAGCAGCGCCCCGCTAGCGGGTAGATACAATGAGCAGTTCTTC. Together with reference TRBV28 and TRBJ2-1, the CDR3 gives the full variable domain: DVKVTQSSRYLVKRTGEKVFLECVQDMDHENMFWYRQDPGLGLRLIYFSYDVKMKEKGDIPEGYSVSREKKERFSLILESASTNQTSMYLCASSAPLAGRYNEQFFGPGTRLTVL.

This chain joins TRBV2 and TRBJ2-1; 14 nucleotides match TRBD2. From germline, CDR1 is SNHLY and CDR2 FYNNEI. The trim removed 7 bases at V and 3 bases at J, leaving 8 bases unmatched. This CDR3 region has 17 residues. CDR3 sequence reads: CASKKTSGRALYNEQFF. The CDR3, as DNA: TGTGCCAGCAAGAAGACTAGCGGGAGGGCACTCTACAATGAGCAGTTCTTC.

This clone was found a few times. The CDR3 loop is CASSKKFGTGCFSYEQYF. In DNA form, the CDR3 reads TGTGCCAGCAGCAAAAAATTTGGGACAGGGTGTTTTTCCTACGAGCAGTACTTC. The rearrangement uses TRBV21-1 and TRBJ2-7; the D segment call TRBD1 is taken from the table without a DNA check. TRBV21-1 represents a pseudogene. The CDR3 contains 18 residues.

The chain employs TRBV9 and TRBJ2-1, with TRBD2 matching over 7 bases. V shed 3 bases, J shed 10 bases, and the junction held 4 bases outside the gene matches. Germline CDR1 is SGDLS and CDR2 is YYNGEE. This CDR3 comprises 12 residues. The CDR3 reads CASSGLLAEQFF. CDR3 coding DNA: TGTGCCAGCAGCGGGTTACTAGCGGAGCAGTTCTTC. Filled out from reference TRBV9 and TRBJ2-1, the complete variable domain reads DSGVTQTPKHLITATGQRVTLRCSPRSGDLSVYWYQQSLDQGLQFLIQYYNGEERAKGNILERFSAQQFPDLHSELNLSSLELGDSALYFCASSGLLAEQFFGPGTRLTVL.

The chain has TRBV27 and TRBJ2-5, with D possibly TRBD2 on 5 matching bases. CDR1 is MNHEY, CDR2 SMNVEV, per germline (reference sequence). Trimming removed 3 bases at V and 5 bases at J, with 7 bases between. The length of the CDR3 is 12 residues. The CDR3 DNA follows: TGTGCCAGCAGTTTGACGGGGGAGACCCAGTACTTC. Amino acids: CASSLTGETQYF.

This clone was observed a single time. The J gene is TRBJ2-7, the V gene TRBV7-2, with 10 bases matching TRBD2. V gave up 4 bases and J gave up 5 bases; unmatched junction bases: 5. This CDR3 has 14 residues. In germline, CDR1 is SGHTA, CDR2 FQGNSA. This chain's CDR3 is CASSSSSGSNEQYF. The CDR3 region has the DNA TGTGCCAGCAGCTCCTCTAGCGGGAGCAACGAGCAGTACTTC.

The chain combines TRBV5-1 with TRBJ2-1, with D perhaps matching TRBD1 (7 bases). Trimming stripped 4 bases from V and 4 bases from J, with 15 bases between. This CDR3 has 15 residues. Germline lookup yields CDR1 SGHRS and CDR2 YFSETQ. In nucleotides, the CDR3 is TGCGCCAGCAGCCTGGAGGGACAGACGTACAATGAGCAGTTCTTC. Protein: CASSLEGQTYNEQFF.

The rearrangement uses TRBV11-2 and TRBJ1-5, with unresolved D. The germline CDR1 and CDR2 sequences are SGHAT and FQNNGV. V lost 5 bases, J lost 6 bases, and 17 bases lay in between. This CDR3 has 15 residues. For the CDR3, the DNA is TGTGCCAGCAGCCCCGACCGGCGGCGTCCTCAGCCCCAGCATTTT. It encodes CASSPDRRRPQPQHF.

V and J are TRBV5-6 and TRBJ1-2; 7 nucleotides agree with TRBD1. The CDR3 runs to 13 residues. Per the germline V gene, CDR1 is SGHDT and CDR2 is YYEEEE. The V gene end was trimmed by 1 base and the J gene end by 3 bases; junction bases not matched to a gene: 0. In nucleotides, the CDR3 is TGTGCCAGCAGCTTGACAGGGGACTATGGCTACACCTTC. Protein: CASSLTGDYGYTF. Full variable domain (rest looked up from reference TRBV5-6 and TRBJ1-2): DAGVTQSPTHLIKTRGQQVTLRCSPKSGHDTVSWYQQALGQGPQFIFQYYEEEERQRGNFPDRFSGHQFPNYSSELNVNALLLGDSALYLCASSLTGDYGYTFGSGTRLTVV.

The V and J genes are TRBV5-1 and TRBJ2-2; 11 bases align to TRBD2. After removal of 4 bases from V and 0 bases from J, the junction contained 8 bases not matched to a gene. This CDR3 is built from 18 residues. Germline assignment: CDR1 SGHRS and CDR2 YFSETQ. CDR3 bases: TGCGCCAGCAGCATCGGGACTAGCGGTTTCGCGAACACCGGGGAGCTGTTTTTT. It specifies CASSIGTSGFANTGELFF.

The V and J genes are TRBV28 and TRBJ2-7; 8 bases are a match to TRBD1. Germline values: CDR1 MDHEN, CDR2 SYDVKM. V shed 2 bases and J 7 bases; nucleotides not matched to a gene: 10. The length of the CDR3 is 15 residues. The CDR3 here is CASSLTGGPAREQYF. The CDR3 DNA sequence: TGTGCCAGCAGTTTAACAGGGGGGCCCGCGCGGGAGCAGTACTTC.

The chain employs TRBV10-3 and TRBJ1-4; 7 positions agree with TRBD1. The CDR3 spans 17 residues. Looked up from germline, CDR1 is ENHRY and CDR2 is SYGVKD. The V segment lost 4 bases and the J segment 6 bases; nucleotides outside the gene matches: 14. CDR3 bases: TGTGCCATCAGTGGGAACAAAGGGGACAGCTCCCATGAAAAACTGTTTTTT. This sequence encodes CAISGNKGDSSHEKLFF.

The chain has TRBV9 and TRBJ2-4; 12 bases match TRBD2. V lost 4 bases to trimming and J lost 8 bases; unmatched junction nucleotides: 16. The CDR3 consists of 18 residues. CDR1 is SGDLS, CDR2 YYNGEE, per germline. This chain's CDR3 is CASSSTAGLAGGGDIQYF. The CDR3 DNA sequence: TGTGCCAGCAGCTCCACGGCGGGACTAGCGGGCGGGGGGGACATTCAGTACTTC.

The chain is built from TRBV2 and TRBJ2-7, with D maybe TRBD2 (5 bases). Germline lookup yields CDR1 SNHLY and CDR2 FYNNEI. V was cut by 3 bases and J by 4 bases, with 10 bases left in between. There are 13 residues in the CDR3. CDR3: CASSESGRYEQYF. In DNA form, the CDR3 reads TGTGCCAGCAGTGAGTCGGGAAGATACGAGCAGTACTTC.

V gene TRBV19 combines with J gene TRBJ2-7, with D unresolved. Germline CDR1 and CDR2: LNHDA and SQIVND (reference sequence). The V and J ends lost 1 base and 0 bases respectively, with 7 bases between them. CDR3 length: 14 amino acids. CDR3 DNA sequence: TGTGCCAGTAGTATAGCCCCCCTCTCCTACGAGCAGTACTTC. It encodes CASSIAPLSYEQYF.

This chain links TRBV27 with TRBJ2-5; perhaps TRBD1 as D (6 bases). Germline assignment: CDR1 MNHEY and CDR2 SMNVEV (reference sequence). The V gene lost 0 bases and the J gene lost 5 bases, with 10 bases spanning the gap. CDR3 length: 14 residues. This CDR3 reads CASSLSTGGETQYF. The CDR3 bases are TGTGCCAGCAGTTTATCGACAGGAGGCGAGACCCAGTACTTC.

This clone was seen once. The genes are TRBV18 and TRBJ1-4; D is possibly TRBD1 (5 bases). Germline V gene data show CDR1 as KGHSH and CDR2 as LQKENI. This CDR3 region has 14 residues. The V gene lost 2 bases and the J gene lost 12 bases, with 16 bases spanning the gap. The chain's CDR3 is CASSPRVQGAELFF. The CDR3 DNA follows: TGTGCCAGCTCACCAAGGGTTCAGGGAGCAGAACTGTTTTTT.